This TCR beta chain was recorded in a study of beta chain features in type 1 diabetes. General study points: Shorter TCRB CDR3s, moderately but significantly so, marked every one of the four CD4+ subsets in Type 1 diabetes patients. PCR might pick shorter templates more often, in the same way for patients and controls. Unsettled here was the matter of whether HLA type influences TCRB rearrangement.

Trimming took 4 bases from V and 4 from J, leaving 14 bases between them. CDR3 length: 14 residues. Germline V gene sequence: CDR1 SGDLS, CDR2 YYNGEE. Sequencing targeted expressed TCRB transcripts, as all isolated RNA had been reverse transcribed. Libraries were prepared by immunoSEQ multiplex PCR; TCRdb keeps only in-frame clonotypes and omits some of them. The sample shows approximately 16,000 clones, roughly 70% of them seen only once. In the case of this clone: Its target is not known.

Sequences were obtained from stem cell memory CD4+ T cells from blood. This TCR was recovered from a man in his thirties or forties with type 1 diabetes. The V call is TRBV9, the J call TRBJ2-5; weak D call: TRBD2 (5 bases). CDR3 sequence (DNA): TGTGCCAGCAGCCTCCCGGGGAGTCGAGAGACCCAGTACTTC. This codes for CASSLPGSRETQYF.